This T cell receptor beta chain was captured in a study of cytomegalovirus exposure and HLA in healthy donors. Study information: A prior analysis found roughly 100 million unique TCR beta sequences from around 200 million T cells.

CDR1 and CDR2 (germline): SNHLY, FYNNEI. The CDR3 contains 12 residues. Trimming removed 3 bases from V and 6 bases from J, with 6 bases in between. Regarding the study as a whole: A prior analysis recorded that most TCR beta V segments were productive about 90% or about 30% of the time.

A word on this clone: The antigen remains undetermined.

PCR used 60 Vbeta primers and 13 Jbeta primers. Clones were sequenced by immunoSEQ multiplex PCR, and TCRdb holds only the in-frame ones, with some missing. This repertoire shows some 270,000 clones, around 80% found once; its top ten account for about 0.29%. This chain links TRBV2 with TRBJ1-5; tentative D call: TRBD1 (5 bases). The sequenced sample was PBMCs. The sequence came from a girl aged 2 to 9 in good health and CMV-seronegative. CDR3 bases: TGTGCCAGCAGTGAGGGGGGTCAGCCCCAGCATTTT. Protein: CASSEGGQPQHF.